This record covers a single T cell receptor (beta chain). The target antigen is unknown. These data originate in a study of cytomegalovirus exposure and HLA in healthy donors. Study outcomes and limitations: A further, later analysis showed that HLA-associated TCR beta chains (compared with equally common others) were more clonally expanded.

Those who donated were healthy bone marrow donors. These donors counted as nominally healthy when sampled, but unrecorded immune exposures were likely. A multiplex PCR was run with 60 Vbeta primers and 13 Jbeta primers. This table comes from immunoSEQ multiplex PCR, and its TCRdb copy is limited to in-frame clones, with some not included. The sample has 120,000 to 150,000 clones; 76% are singletons. The CDR3 loop spans 13 amino acids. V lost 6 bases to trimming and J lost 7 bases; unmatched junction nucleotides: 1. The germline CDR1 and CDR2 sequences are SNHLY and FYNNEI. The clonotype originates from a woman aged 40 to 49 in good health and CMV-seronegative. Sequenced: PBMCs. The chain joins TRBV2 to TRBJ1-6; 9 bases fit TRBD1. The CDR3 coding sequence is TGTGCCAGCAGGGGACAGGGAAATTCACCCCTCCACTTT. Translation: CASRGQGNSPLHF.